A selection of T cell receptor beta chains follows, all from one sample in a study of cytomegalovirus exposure and HLA in healthy donors. TCRdb's table, derived via immunoSEQ multiplex PCR, lists solely in-frame clones and lacks some. The sample includes about 160,000 clones, around four fifths seen only once; the top ten take 1.1% to 1.5%. Specimen: PBMCs. All receptors come from a woman under 40 in good health and CMV-seronegative. The CDR3 runs from the conserved cysteine through the conserved F or W. The order of the fields is J gene, V gene, D gene, clone size, CDR3 protein, CDR3 DNA. The D gene is left open where the match is weak. For some rows the clone size is stated as once, few or many, or as a class when expanded; others skip it.

J: TRBJ1-4
V: TRBV2
D: NA
size: NA
CDR3: CASSENRDSEKLFF
DNA: TGTGCCAGCAGTGAGAACAGGGATAGTGAAAAACTGTTTTTT

J: TRBJ2-7
V: TRBV5-4
D: NA
size: NA
CDR3: CASRDRSSYEQYF
DNA: TGTGCCAGCAGAGACAGGAGCTCCTACGAGCAGTACTTC

J: TRBJ1-1
V: TRBV4-1
D: TRBD1
size: NA
CDR3: CASSQERRDRGGAFF
DNA: TGCGCCAGCAGCCAAGAAAGGCGGGACAGGGGAGGAGCTTTCTTT

J: TRBJ2-5
V: TRBV10-2
D: TRBD1
size: NA
CDR3: CASLAGGQETQYF
DNA: TGCGCCAGCCTTGCAGGGGGACAAGAGACCCAGTACTTC

J: TRBJ1-4
V: TRBV14
D: NA
size: few
CDR3: CASSLFNEKLFF
DNA: TGTGCCAGCAGCCTCTTTAATGAAAAACTGTTTTTT

J: TRBJ1-2
V: TRBV7-9
D: TRBD1
size: NA
CDR3: CASSLADRERSSYTF
DNA: TGTGCCAGCAGCTTAGCTGACAGGGAAAGATCCTCCTACACCTTC

J: TRBJ2-7
V: TRBV2
D: NA
size: once
CDR3: CASRLGGPYEQYF
DNA: TGTGCCAGCAGATTGGGGGGGCCGTACGAGCAGTACTTC

J: TRBJ2-7
V: TRBV15
D: NA
size: NA
CDR3: CATSRDTVHEQYF
DNA: TGTGCCACCAGCAGAGATACAGTCCACGAGCAGTACTTC

J: TRBJ2-3
V: TRBV10-3
D: TRBD2
size: NA
CDR3: CAIRKTGLGTDTQYF
DNA: TGTGCCATCAGGAAGACGGGACTAGGCACAGATACGCAGTATTTT

J: TRBJ2-7
V: TRBV6-5
D: TRBD1
size: NA
CDR3: CASSFGTGAHEQYF
DNA: TGTGCCAGCAGTTTCGGGACAGGGGCACACGAGCAGTACTTC

J: TRBJ1-5
V: TRBV4-1
D: TRBD1
size: NA
CDR3: CASSQEAGQGIRQPQHF
DNA: TGCGCCAGCAGCCAAGAAGCGGGACAGGGGATCCGTCAGCCCCAGCATTTT

J: TRBJ2-5
V: TRBV27
D: TRBD1
size: NA
CDR3: CASSPIGGRETQYF
DNA: TGTGCCAGCAGTCCGATAGGGGGCCGGGAGACCCAGTACTTC

J: TRBJ1-1
V: TRBV5-1
D: NA
size: NA
CDR3: CASSYSGQNTEAFF
DNA: TGCGCCAGCAGCTACTCGGGACAGAACACTGAAGCTTTCTTT

J: TRBJ2-1
V: TRBV5-1
D: TRBD2
size: NA
CDR3: CASRWTSNEQFF
DNA: TGCGCCAGCAGGTGGACTAGTAATGAGCAGTTCTTC

J: TRBJ2-1
V: TRBV6-4
D: NA
size: NA
CDR3: CASSDSGRNSYNEQFF
DNA: TGTGCCAGCAGTGACTCGGGCAGAAACTCCTACAATGAGCAGTTCTTC

J: TRBJ1-6
V: TRBV18
D: TRBD1
size: NA
CDR3: CASSPTGGKNSPLHF
DNA: TGTGCCAGCTCACCGACAGGGGGAAAAAATTCACCCCTCCACTTT

J: TRBJ1-4
V: TRBV10-2
D: TRBD1
size: NA
CDR3: CASRGQGSEKLFF
DNA: TGCGCCAGCAGGGGACAGGGGAGTGAAAAACTGTTTTTT

J: TRBJ2-4
V: TRBV7-6
D: NA
size: NA
CDR3: CASSSQDGIQYF
DNA: TGTGCCAGCAGCTCCCAGGATGGCATTCAGTACTTC

J: TRBJ1-1
V: TRBV6-5
D: TRBD1
size: NA
CDR3: CASSYLTGVSEAFF
DNA: TGTGCCAGCAGTTACCTGACAGGGGTTTCTGAAGCTTTCTTT

J: TRBJ1-1
V: TRBV19
D: TRBD1
size: NA
CDR3: CASSIRLGQGMSTEAFF
DNA: TGTGCCAGTAGTATTAGGCTGGGACAGGGCATGAGCACTGAAGCTTTCTTT

J: TRBJ1-1
V: TRBV13
D: TRBD1
size: NA
CDR3: CASSEDRAEAFF
DNA: TGTGCCAGCAGCGAGGACAGGGCTGAAGCTTTCTTT

J: TRBJ1-1
V: TRBV5-1
D: TRBD1
size: NA
CDR3: CASSLTVIRGYDTEAFF
DNA: TGCGCCAGCAGCCTGACCGTTATCAGGGGGTATGACACTGAAGCTTTCTTT

J: TRBJ1-3
V: TRBV5-1
D: NA
size: NA
CDR3: CASSLGGAGNTIYF
DNA: TGCGCCAGCAGCTTGGGGGGAGCTGGAAACACCATATATTTT

J: TRBJ2-2
V: TRBV7-8
D: TRBD1
size: NA
CDR3: CASSWTGDTGELFF
DNA: TGTGCCAGCAGCTGGACAGGGGACACCGGGGAGCTGTTTTTT

J: TRBJ2-7
V: TRBV10-3
D: NA
size: NA
CDR3: CAISEDRDYEQYF
DNA: TGTGCCATCAGTGAGGATAGAGATTACGAGCAGTACTTC

J: TRBJ2-7
V: TRBV5-1
D: NA
size: NA
CDR3: CASSLAPGEFGEQYF
DNA: TGCGCCAGCAGCTTGGCGCCAGGGGAGTTCGGCGAGCAGTACTTC

J: TRBJ1-4
V: TRBV10-3
D: NA
size: NA
CDR3: CAISESGGYEKLFF
DNA: TGTGCCATCAGTGAGTCGGGGGGTTATGAAAAACTGTTTTTT

J: TRBJ2-7
V: TRBV2
D: NA
size: NA
CDR3: CASSEGLGGGTREQYF
DNA: TGTGCCAGCAGTGAAGGGCTGGGGGGAGGAACGCGCGAGCAGTACTTC

J: TRBJ2-1
V: TRBV27
D: TRBD2
size: few
CDR3: CASSLLPPSGGFGGEQFF
DNA: TGTGCCAGCAGTTTGCTTCCTCCTAGCGGGGGTTTTGGCGGTGAGCAGTTCTTC

J: TRBJ1-4
V: TRBV7-9
D: TRBD1
size: NA
CDR3: CASSIGTANEKLFF
DNA: TGTGCCAGCAGCATCGGGACAGCGAATGAAAAACTGTTTTTT

J: TRBJ1-3
V: TRBV13
D: TRBD1
size: NA
CDR3: CASSLGTDRVGNTIYF
DNA: TGTGCCAGCAGCTTAGGCACTGACAGGGTAGGAAACACCATATATTTT

J: TRBJ1-1
V: TRBV5-1
D: TRBD1
size: NA
CDR3: CASSLGQSFNTEAFF
DNA: TGCGCCAGCAGCCTGGGACAGTCTTTTAACACTGAAGCTTTCTTT

J: TRBJ2-3
V: TRBV6-4
D: TRBD1
size: NA
CDR3: CASSAQGGLGTDTQYF
DNA: TGTGCCAGCAGTGCACAGGGGGGACTTGGTACAGATACGCAGTATTTT

J: TRBJ1-6
V: TRBV7-2
D: NA
size: few
CDR3: CASSLVSGQSNSPLHF
DNA: TGTGCCAGCAGCTTAGTTTCCGGACAGTCGAATTCACCCCTCCACTTT

J: TRBJ2-5
V: TRBV7-8
D: NA
size: NA
CDR3: CASSTGLLGTQYF
DNA: TGTGCCAGCAGCACGGGACTCCTCGGGACCCAGTACTTC

J: TRBJ2-7
V: TRBV7-8
D: TRBD1
size: NA
CDR3: CASSLERQGASYEQYF
DNA: TGTGCCAGCAGCTTAGAGAGGCAGGGGGCTTCCTACGAGCAGTACTTC

J: TRBJ1-2
V: TRBV28
D: TRBD1
size: NA
CDR3: CASSSTGAPNYGYTF
DNA: TGTGCCAGCAGTTCGACAGGGGCCCCCAACTATGGCTACACCTTC

J: TRBJ1-1
V: TRBV30
D: NA
size: NA
CDR3: CAWSRDFKGRDTEAFF
DNA: TGTGCCTGGAGCCGGGACTTCAAGGGTAGGGACACTGAAGCTTTCTTT

J: TRBJ1-2
V: TRBV5-1
D: TRBD1
size: NA
CDR3: CASSQGQVPNYGYTF
DNA: TGCGCCAGCAGCCAGGGACAGGTCCCCAACTATGGCTACACCTTC

J: TRBJ1-5
V: TRBV7-2
D: TRBD1
size: NA
CDR3: CASSLNRGQPQHF
DNA: TGTGCCAGCAGCCTAAACAGGGGTCAGCCCCAGCATTTT

J: TRBJ1-2
V: TRBV6-5
D: TRBD1
size: NA
CDR3: CASREQGWDGYTF
DNA: TGTGCCAGCAGGGAACAGGGGTGGGATGGCTACACCTTC

J: TRBJ1-5
V: TRBV28
D: NA
size: few
CDR3: CASSLISGDQPQHF
DNA: TGTGCCAGCAGTTTAATAAGTGGAGATCAGCCCCAGCATTTT

J: TRBJ1-3
V: TRBV14
D: NA
size: NA
CDR3: CASSAWAGGNTIYF
DNA: TGTGCCAGCTCAGCTTGGGCAGGTGGAAACACCATATATTTT

J: TRBJ2-1
V: TRBV6-4
D: NA
size: NA
CDR3: CASSDSGRWGDEQFF
DNA: TGTGCCAGCAGTGACTCGGGGCGTTGGGGCGATGAGCAGTTCTTC

J: TRBJ1-2
V: TRBV6-6
D: NA
size: NA
CDR3: CASSSPLGGYGYTF
DNA: TGTGCCAGCAGTTCACCCCTGGGGGGGTATGGCTACACCTTC

J: TRBJ2-7
V: TRBV27
D: NA
size: NA
CDR3: CASSFTSDEQYF
DNA: TGTGCCAGCAGCTTCACAAGTGACGAGCAGTACTTC

J: TRBJ2-7
V: TRBV2
D: NA
size: NA
CDR3: CASSESRLTYEQYF
DNA: TGTGCCAGCAGTGAAAGCAGGCTAACCTACGAGCAGTACTTC

J: TRBJ2-5
V: TRBV27
D: NA
size: NA
CDR3: CASSFNHKGDQYF
DNA: TGTGCCAGCAGTTTCAATCACAAGGGAGACCAGTACTTC

J: TRBJ2-1
V: TRBV5-1
D: NA
size: NA
CDR3: CASSPKGADPYNEQFF
DNA: TGCGCCAGCAGCCCGAAAGGAGCGGACCCATACAATGAGCAGTTCTTC

J: TRBJ1-3
V: TRBV13
D: NA
size: NA
CDR3: CASSLARGQLGNTIYF
DNA: TGTGCCAGCAGCTTAGCTAGAGGACAGCTAGGAAACACCATATATTTT

J: TRBJ1-4
V: TRBV30
D: TRBD1
size: NA
CDR3: CAWNLRDRANEKLFF
DNA: TGTGCCTGGAACCTTAGGGACAGGGCTAATGAAAAACTGTTTTTT

J: TRBJ1-6
V: TRBV18
D: NA
size: few
CDR3: CASSPNSHNSPLHF
DNA: TGTGCCAGCTCACCAAACAGTCATAATTCACCCCTCCACTTT

J: TRBJ2-1
V: TRBV29-1
D: TRBD2
size: NA
CDR3: CSVREGEYNEQFF
DNA: TGCAGCGTGAGGGAGGGAGAATACAATGAGCAGTTCTTC

J: TRBJ1-3
V: TRBV30
D: NA
size: NA
CDR3: CAWILGQGGNTIYF
DNA: TGTGCCTGGATCCTCGGGCAGGGGGGAAACACCATATATTTT

J: TRBJ2-7
V: TRBV11-2
D: NA
size: NA
CDR3: CASSWGGVSGEQYF
DNA: TGTGCCAGCAGCTGGGGAGGAGTCTCTGGTGAGCAGTACTTC

J: TRBJ1-3
V: TRBV7-3
D: TRBD1
size: NA
CDR3: CASSLNAGTGNTIYF
DNA: TGTGCCAGCAGCTTGAACGCCGGGACAGGGAACACCATATATTTT

J: TRBJ2-1
V: TRBV6-5
D: TRBD2
size: few
CDR3: CASRRGARNEQFF
DNA: TGTGCCAGCCGGCGGGGGGCCAGGAATGAGCAGTTCTTC